This TCR beta chain was captured by sequencing in a study of shared clonotypes between healthy human individuals. With 2 bases clipped from V and 2 bases from J, the junction kept 3 bases outside the gene matches. This CDR3 is 16 amino acids long. Per the germline V gene, CDR1 is MNHNS and CDR2 is SASEGT. Profiled with immunoSEQ multiplex PCR; TCRdb holds only in-frame clones, not every one. The sample consists of 2 million to 2.5 million clones, roughly 93% of them appearing once. Source material: naive CD4+ T cells from PBMCs. Subset: CD45RA+ positively selected. V is TRBV6-1 and J is TRBJ2-6; 7 bases agree with TRBD1. The receptor's source is a man younger than 35 in good health. Some clones in this sample may be carry-over from other donors' samples. The CDR3 region is CASSEQGVAGANVLTF. CDR3 sequence (DNA): TGTGCCAGCAGTGAACAGGGGGTCGCTGGGGCCAACGTCCTGACTTTC.